The subject of this entry is one T cell receptor (beta chain). What antigen it recognizes has not been identified. Base qualities are missing; no much larger clone stands one base away. The junction carries 17 bases between V and J, which are trimmed by 7 bases and 5 bases respectively. From the cysteine up to the phenylalanine, the CDR3 has a length of 14 residues. Just the 42-base CDR3 DNA is kept, in frame starting at base 1. The germline V gene encodes CDR1 LNHDA and CDR2 SQIVND (reference sequence). This sample stems from a study of graft-versus-host responses after intestinal transplantation (dated by TCRdb to the early 2020s). The study in broad terms: The transplants that recipients got were multivisceral, liver-intestinal, or isolated intestinal. Every recipient was given anti-thymocyte globulin induction, then maintenance tacrolimus and steroids for roughly 3 years. Graft-versus-host and host-versus-graft alloreactive T cell clones were tracked in the graft, circulation and bone marrow after intestinal transplantation using bulk TCR-beta CDR3 sequencing. To identify alloreactive clones, pre-transplant mixed lymphocyte reaction products were sequenced and then compared with unstimulated pre-transplant donor and recipient T cells. A cohort of about 25 intestinal transplant recipients, including one retransplant, was enrolled, and a few patients lacking pretransplant specimens were excluded. A peak of at least 4% donor T cells among recipient peripheral blood mononuclear cells was the definition used for donor T cell macrochimerism. Rather than going through the commercial service, samples from a few later patients were sequenced in-house on an Illumina MiSeq and processed with MiXCR. The investigation overall reported the following: GvH clones turned up in recipient bone marrow, with some appearing earlier in ileal mucosa or blood, a pattern consistent with an intestinal mucosal origin. Patients with donor T cell macrochimerism had high GvH to HvG T cell clonal ratios in their allografts. Conclusions were limited by the relatively low number and heterogeneity of intestinal transplant patients. Early after transplant, peak levels of circulating GvH clones were associated with declines in HvG clones.

This specimen's time point label, per the study, means: cells obtained before transplantation from donor or recipient. CD3+CD4+ and CD3+CD8+ populations were FACS-sorted from unstimulated pre-transplant donor and recipient cells taken from spleen or lymph nodes. Library preparation was by the immunoSEQ multiplex PCR assay. In most patients, genomic DNA was isolated using the Qiagen DNeasy Blood and Tissue Kit and sent frozen to Adaptive Biotechnologies for TCR sequencing. For most patients, genomic DNA was subjected to high-throughput TCR-beta CDR3 sequencing by Adaptive Biotechnologies. The authors processed their data as follows. TCR sequencing data for around 20 patients were retrieved from Adaptive's ImmunoSEQ software; three other patients were processed with MiXCR and VDJtools. To correct CD4 versus CD8 sorting errors, any sequence found in both subsets at a frequency ratio below 5:1 was removed. Because the origin of CDR3 nucleotide sequences shared between donor and recipient could not be assigned, those sequences were removed. At least 2-fold expansion over unstimulated cells and a minimum CFSE-low frequency of 0.002% (template counts) or 0.001% (read counts) were required for clones to be classified as alloreactive. Clones detected in sequenced pre-transplant spleen, lymph node, or MLR CFSE-low populations of the donor or recipient were defined as mappable. The cumulative frequency of alloreactive clones was calculated as a percentage of all sequences, weighted by copy number. The table was pulled from immuneACCESS by TCRdb, which kept in-frame rearrangements only. Such tables lose some clones; where checked, under half of the loss comes from unresolved V genes, and the rest has no known cause. V, J and clone size are taken as reported in that table, and D and trimming were inferred from the DNA itself. The sample table contains fewer than 120,000 clones; only one count was recorded for 90% to 95% of them. Approximately 0.49% of the sample belongs to the ten largest clones.

This receptor was obtained from a human donor who received an intestinal transplant. The chain couples TRBV19 to TRBJ1-1, with a tentative D gene TRBD1 over 5 matching bases. The sequencing here drew on unstimulated CD8+ T cells sorted from spleen or lymph node cells, taken before intestinal transplant. The nucleotide sequence reads as follows: TGTGCCAGTACCCCGGGAGGGGAACAAACTGAAGCTTTCTTT. This codes for CASTPGGEQTEAFF.